A single sample is the source of the 5 T cell receptor beta chains below, sequenced in a study of T cells in Graves' hyperthyroidism and ophthalmopathy (dated by TCRdb to between 2019 and 2020). Receptor libraries were prepared by multiplex PCR. These reads were obtained on an Illumina HiSeq 2000. The TCR beta CDR3 regions were amplified from RNA transcripts. The first round of RT-PCR for the TCR CDR3 was performed with the HTBI primer set and the Qiagen OneStep RT-PCR kit. TCRdb reprocessing: public reads trimmed at Q25 with fastp, clones called with MiXCR, in-frame beta chains kept. All rows with the same CDR3 protein become a single entry with the most common DNA and genes. This sample gives about 640,000 distinct CDR3 sequences in total; less than 25% of them show up just once. The ten largest clones add up to around a third of the sample. The sample consisted of blood. The receptors were sampled from a man under 40 with Graves' ophthalmopathy.

This clonotype was counted ten times or more. The chain recombines TRBV2 with TRBJ2-3, with D perhaps matching TRBD1 or TRBD2 (6 bases each). Germline values: CDR1 SNHLY, CDR2 FYNNEI. CDR3 size: 15 residues. Between the trimmed V and J ends, which lost 3 bases and 4 bases, there was a span of 14 bases. The CDR3 DNA sequence: TGTGCCAGCAGTGAGGAGGGGGTAATCCCAGATACGCAGTATTTT. It translates to CASSEEGVIPDTQYF.

The chain joins TRBV29-1 to TRBJ2-7, with D perhaps assigned TRBD1 or TRBD2 (6 bases each). The CDR3 is made up of 15 amino acids. Trimming pared 0 bases from V and 3 bases from J, leaving 15 bases between. Germline CDR1 reads SQVTM; CDR2 reads ANQGSEA. The CDR3 spells CSVEDGRTEGYEQYF. In DNA form, the CDR3 reads TGCAGCGTTGAAGATGGGAGGACAGAGGGCTACGAGCAGTACTTC.

Points on this clonotype: At one end, the junction sequence differs from germline, possibly due to a read error. The chain is built from TRBV28 and TRBJ2-7; a weak D match, TRBD1 (5 bases). Germline V CDR1 and CDR2: MDHEN, SYDVKM. This CDR3 has 18 residues. The CDR3 is CACSLPSSYRIAGYEQYF. The CDR3 nucleotides are TGTGCCTGCAGTTTACCCTCCTCCTACAGGATCGCCGGATACGAGCAGTACTTC.

There are a few counts of this clonotype. The CDR3 sequence is CASSLYRGEDTQYF. In nucleotides, the CDR3 is TGTGCCAGCAGCTTGTACAGGGGGGAAGATACGCAGTATTTT. V usage is TRBV5-5 and J usage is TRBJ2-3; 8 bases map to TRBD1. The CDR3 is 14 amino acids. Germline trimming cut 1 base from V and 5 bases from J; bases unmatched to any gene: 3. CDR1 is SGHKS, CDR2 YYEKEE, per germline (reference sequence). Drawing the rest from reference TRBV5-5 and TRBJ2-3, the complete variable domain is DAGVTQSPTHLIKTRGQQVTLRCSPISGHKSVSWYQQVLGQGPQFIFQYYEKEERGRGNFPDRFSARQFPNYSSELNVNALLLGDSALYLCASSLYRGEDTQYFGPGTRLTVL.

This clonotype was seen only a few times. V usage is TRBV28 and J usage is TRBJ1-5, with D uncertain. Germline-derived CDR1 and CDR2 are MDHEN and SYDVKM. This CDR3 is built from 14 residues. V lost 6 bases to trimming and J lost 5 bases, with 14 bases between them. The CDR3 sequence: CASSQGGVDQPQHF. The CDR3 DNA is TGTGCCAGCAGCCAAGGCGGGGTTGATCAGCCCCAGCATTTT.